Shown below are 2 T cell receptor delta chains from a single sample sequenced in a study of γδ T cells in repeated Plasmodium falciparum infection. Vgamma9/Vdelta2+ and Vdelta2-negative gammadelta T cells were flow-sorted from PBMC for bulk sequencing. TCRdb re-analyzed the multiplex PCR reads via CATT. The sample records tens of thousands of delta-chain clones, over 0.9% being singletons. Sequencing was carried out using gamma-delta T cells from blood. All receptors come from a pool of human donors (malaria-infected and uninfected, not separated).

In its sample, this clone was seen many times. Other DNA variants within this sample encode the same CDR3. The chain joins TRDV2 to TRDJ1; D might be TRDD3 (5 bases). CDR1 is GEAIGNYY, CDR2 EKD, per germline. The CDR3 loop spans 15 amino acids. Trimming shortened V by 0 bases and J by 4 bases, and 14 bases separated the two germline ends. CDR3 in DNA: TGTGCCTGTGACACCACCCCCTGGGCCGGCGATAAACTCATCTTT. This encodes CACDTTPWAGDKLIF.

Note on this clone: This DNA's translation differs at residue 18 from TCRdb's protein, which comes from a much larger clone; a read error is likely, and the protein shown is translated from the DNA. In DNA form, the CDR3 reads TGTGCTCTTGGGGAGGATACTACCTTGTACCCTTCGTACACCGATAAACTCACCTTT. This codes for CALGEDTTLYPSYTDKLTF. The V gene call reads TRDV1; no J gene was called; TRDD3, as called in the table, went unchecked against the DNA. CDR1 is TSWWSYY, CDR2 QGS, per germline. The CDR3 has 19 amino acids.